The 26 T cell receptor beta chains below come from one sample, sequenced in a study of blood T cells in healthy people across ages. A second PCR of about 6 to 12 cycles used a sample-barcoded 5' primer and a J-beta primer mix. TCRdb processed the 5' RACE reads anew with MiXCR; each CDR3 protein has one entry. The table lists under 2 million distinct CDR3 sequences, about 31% of them singletons, with approximately 10% in the top ten. The sequencing input was blood. The receptors originated from a woman aged 25 to 39 in good health.

V usage is TRBV12-3 or TRBV12-4 and J usage is TRBJ2-1; D possibly corresponds to TRBD2 (5 bases). The CDR3 is 13 residues long. The V gene lost 2 bases and the J gene lost 10 bases, with 12 bases spanning the gap. The CDR3 DNA sequence: TGTGCCAGCAGTTTATACGGGGTAGCGGAGCAGTTCTTC. This translates into CASSLYGVAEQFF.

This clonotype was seen more than once but under ten times. The V and J genes are TRBV18 and TRBJ2-5; 7 nucleotides match TRBD2. The CDR3 is made up of 15 amino acids. Germline assignment: CDR1 KGHSH and CDR2 LQKENI. Trimming took 3 bases from V and 0 from J; bases not matched to a gene: 4. In nucleotides, the CDR3 is TGTGCCAGCTCACCGGGCAGCGGGAACCAAGAGACCCAGTACTTC. Protein sequence: CASSPGSGNQETQYF.

This clonotype showed up just a few times. This chain joins TRBV29-1 and TRBJ1-1; D gene ambiguous. The V end lost 2 bases, the J end lost 8 bases, and 9 bases lay between the germline ends. The CDR3 has 11 amino acids. CDR1 and CDR2 from the germline V gene are SQVTM and ANQGSEA. The CDR3 region is CSVERNKEAFF. The CDR3 region has the DNA TGCAGCGTTGAACGGAACAAAGAAGCTTTCTTT.

This clonotype was detected many times. This chain connects TRBV7-2 to TRBJ2-7; 9 bases align to TRBD1. CDR1 is SGHTA and CDR2 is FQGNSA in the germline V gene. The CDR3 extends over 14 amino acids. V lost 3 bases and J lost 6; bases outside the gene matches: 6. This CDR3 reads CASSLEQGAGEQYF. The DNA for the CDR3 is TGTGCCAGCAGCTTGGAACAGGGGGCAGGCGAGCAGTACTTC.

Points on this clonotype: One end of the junction varies from germline; a read error may be responsible. V is TRBV5-4 and J is TRBJ2-6; 7 nucleotides align to TRBD1. Germline V lookup: CDR1 SGHNT, CDR2 YYREEE (reference sequence). This CDR3 contains 16 residues. The CDR3 spells CASSGGPNSGVNVLTF. For the CDR3, the DNA is TGTGCCTCCTCAGGGGGTCCGAACTCTGGGGTCAACGTCCTGACTTTC.

In this sample, this clonotype turned up many times. This rearrangement joins TRBV20-1 to TRBJ2-3; D might be TRBD1 or TRBD2, each matching 5 bases. Germline-derived CDR1 and CDR2 are DFQATT and SNEGSKA (reference sequence). This CDR3 has 13 residues. V was cut by 6 bases and J by 2 bases, with 12 bases left in between. CDR3 amino acids: CSARGPATDTQYF. The CDR3 region has the DNA TGCAGTGCGAGGGGACCAGCCACAGATACGCAGTATTTT.

J is TRBJ2-6 and V is TRBV7-7; D may be TRBD1 (6 bases). V dropped 7 bases and J dropped 0 bases, with 10 bases sitting between them. The CDR3 is 15 amino acids. The V gene's germline CDR1 is SSHAT and CDR2 FNYEAQ (reference sequence). The CDR3 spells CASIHRVSGANVLTF. In nucleotides, the CDR3 is TGTGCCAGCATTCACAGGGTCTCTGGGGCCAACGTCCTGACTTTC. Using reference TRBV7-7 and TRBJ2-6 for the parts outside the CDR3, the full variable domain is GAGVSQSPRYKVTKRGQDVTLRCDPISSHATLYWYQQALGQGPEFLTYFNYEAQPDKSGLPSDRFSAERPEGSISTLTIQRTEQRDSAMYRCASIHRVSGANVLTFGAGSRLTVL.

In this sample, this clonotype turned up a few times. The CDR3, as DNA: TGTGCCATCAGTGACGGCTGGGACAGGGGCCCCCAAGATACGCAGTATTTT. It codes for CAISDGWDRGPQDTQYF. The chain is built from TRBV10-3 and TRBJ2-3; 10 positions agree with TRBD1. The CDR3 spans 17 residues. The trim removed 3 bases at V and 5 bases at J, leaving 11 bases unmatched. Per the germline V gene, CDR1 is ENHRY and CDR2 is SYGVKD.

The chain is built from TRBV9 and TRBJ2-5, with unresolved D. The CDR3 totals 14 residues. V lost 1 base and J 5 bases, leaving 12 bases between the germline ends. Looked up from germline, CDR1 is SGDLS and CDR2 is YYNGEE. CDR3 sequence reads: CASSVYAETETQYF. For the CDR3, the DNA is TGTGCCAGCAGCGTATACGCAGAGACGGAGACCCAGTACTTC. Using reference TRBV9 and TRBJ2-5 for the parts outside the CDR3, the full variable domain is DSGVTQTPKHLITATGQRVTLRCSPRSGDLSVYWYQQSLDQGLQFLIQYYNGEERAKGNILERFSAQQFPDLHSELNLSSLELGDSALYFCASSVYAETETQYFGPGTRLLVL.

This clonotype has just a few counts. The chain is built from TRBV4-2 and TRBJ2-5; 14 bases fit TRBD2. CDR1 LGHNA and CDR2 YNFKEQ come from the germline V gene. The CDR3 runs 19 residues. V dropped 1 base and J dropped 4; count of bases not matched to a gene: 11. The CDR3 protein is CASSQGGTSGGVYPETQYF. CDR3 coding DNA: TGTGCCAGCAGCCAAGGCGGGACTAGCGGGGGAGTTTACCCAGAGACCCAGTACTTC.

Concerning this clonotype itself: A junction boundary mismatches the germline segment, possibly from a read error. V usage is TRBV5-1 and J usage is TRBJ2-7, with 7 bases matching TRBD1. CDR1 and CDR2 (germline): SGHRS, YFSETQ. This CDR3 has 13 residues. The CDR3 region is CANSRGDRYEQYF. The CDR3 DNA is TGCGCCAACAGCCGAGGGGACAGATACGAGCAGTACTTC.

The chain combines TRBV6-2 or TRBV6-3 with TRBJ1-1; a weak D match, TRBD1 (6 bases). V was trimmed by 6 bases and J by 1 base, leaving 12 bases between them. CDR3 length equals 14 residues. Germline values: CDR1 MNHEY, CDR2 SVGEGT. CDR3 DNA: TGTGCCAGCAGACCTAGGGGGAGGAACACTGAAGCTTTCTTT. Amino acid sequence: CASRPRGRNTEAFF.

V and J are TRBV4-2 and TRBJ2-6; no firm D call. CDR1 and CDR2 from the germline V gene are LGHNA and YNFKEQ. V gave up 1 base and J gave up 5 bases, with 9 bases separating them. This CDR3 is built from 15 residues. The CDR3: CASSQVIPRANVLTF. The CDR3, as DNA: TGTGCCAGCAGCCAAGTAATACCCCGGGCCAACGTCCTGACTTTC.

There are a few counts of this clonotype. The genes are TRBV29-1 and TRBJ2-7; D possibly uses TRBD1 or TRBD2 (5 bases each). Germline loops: CDR1 SQVTM, CDR2 ANQGSEA. The CDR3 covers 15 residues. The V and J ends lost 6 bases and 3 bases respectively, with 21 bases between them. This CDR3 reads CSVGTGLGWVYEQYF. The CDR3 DNA is TGCAGCGTGGGGACCGGTTTGGGCTGGGTCTACGAGCAGTACTTC.

This clonotype was picked up a small number of times. The V and J genes are TRBV5-1 and TRBJ2-3, with 8 bases fitting TRBD1. V dropped 2 bases and J dropped 3; count of bases not matched to a gene: 11. The CDR3 covers 17 residues. Germline V gene lookup returns CDR1 SGHRS and CDR2 YFSETQ. CDR3 protein: CASSFQPPGQATDTQYF. The CDR3 DNA reads TGCGCCAGCAGCTTCCAACCTCCGGGACAGGCTACAGATACGCAGTATTTT.

The J gene is TRBJ2-3, the V gene TRBV19, with TRBD2 matching over 15 bases. Germline values: CDR1 LNHDA, CDR2 SQIVND (reference sequence). The CDR3 has 20 residues. Trimming removed 5 bases from V and 2 bases from J; junction bases left unmatched: 14. CDR3 in DNA: TGTGCCAGTAGTCCAAGCCCGGGACTAGCGGGAGGTCCTATCACAGATACGCAGTATTTT. Amino acids: CASSPSPGLAGGPITDTQYF.

V and J are TRBV15 and TRBJ1-2; D ambiguous. CDR1 is LNHNV and CDR2 is YYDKDF in the germline V gene (reference sequence). Trimming stripped 0 bases from V and 3 bases from J, with 8 bases between. CDR3 length equals 14 residues. This chain's CDR3 is CATSREGGDYGYTF. The DNA for the CDR3 is TGTGCCACCAGCAGAGAAGGCGGGGACTATGGCTACACCTTC.

The CDR3 nucleotides read TGTGCCAGCAGCTTAGGGGGACATCAGAACACTGAAGCTTTCTTT. This encodes CASSLGGHQNTEAFF. The chain carries TRBV7-3 and TRBJ1-1, with D tentatively TRBD1 (6 bases). V lost 2 bases, J lost 1 base, and 11 bases lay in between. Looked up from germline, CDR1 is SGHTA and CDR2 is FQGTGA. The CDR3 has 15 residues. Together with reference TRBV7-3 and TRBJ1-1, the CDR3 gives the full variable domain: GAGVSQTPSNKVTEKGKYVELRCDPISGHTALYWYRQSLGQGPEFLIYFQGTGAADDSGLPNDRFFAVRPEGSVSTLKIQRTERGDSAVYLCASSLGGHQNTEAFFGQGTRLTVV.

The chain employs TRBV12-3 or TRBV12-4 and TRBJ2-1; 11 bases map to TRBD2. The CDR3 spans 17 residues. V shed 3 bases and J 8 bases; nucleotides not matched to a gene: 12. CDR3 amino acids: CASSFTSGGAGGDEQFF. In DNA, the CDR3 is TGTGCCAGCAGTTTCACTAGCGGGGGAGCGGGTGGGGATGAGCAGTTCTTC.

V gene TRBV6-5 combines with J gene TRBJ2-5; tentatively, D is TRBD2 (5 bases). The DNA end is a closer match to TRBJ2-7, so the J assignment may be wrong. The V gene's germline CDR1 is MNHEY and CDR2 SVGAGI. The CDR3 is made up of 15 amino acids. The CDR3 DNA follows: TGTGCCAGCAGTTACAATCGGGAAATGGCCTACGAGCAGTACTTC. Encoded protein: CASSYNREMAYEQYF.

This chain links TRBV27 with TRBJ1-4; D may be TRBD1 (6 bases). V shed 6 bases and J shed 7 bases, with 15 bases lying between them. CDR1 and CDR2 from the germline V gene are MNHEY and SMNVEV (reference sequence). The CDR3 length is 14 residues. This CDR3 reads CASRRGGASEKLFF. The CDR3 DNA is TGTGCCAGCAGGCGGGGGGGCGCGAGTGAAAAACTGTTTTTT.

The table lists this clonotype with a few counts. The chain has TRBV10-2 and TRBJ2-7, with D tentatively TRBD1 or TRBD2 (5 bases each). Germline V gene lookup returns CDR1 WSHSY and CDR2 SAAADI. The CDR3 is 16 amino acids. The V and J ends lost 4 bases and 2 bases respectively, with 18 bases between them. CDR3 loop: CASSGPFWDGTYEQYF. In nucleotides, the CDR3 is TGCGCCAGCAGTGGTCCTTTTTGGGACGGAACCTACGAGCAGTACTTC.

This clonotype was seen more than once but under ten times. The chain is built from TRBV9 and TRBJ2-4, with 7 nucleotides matching TRBD2. V lost 4 bases to trimming and J lost 14 bases; unmatched junction nucleotides: 15. From germline, CDR1 is SGDLS and CDR2 YYNGEE. The CDR3 is 14 residues long. The CDR3: CASSPTLGGSDKYF. The CDR3 DNA sequence: TGTGCCAGCAGCCCTACCTTAGGCGGGAGTGATAAGTACTTC.

As to this clonotype: A single base separates this from a much larger clone, so it may be a read error. The rearrangement uses TRBV4-2 and TRBJ2-4; possible D gene TRBD2, 6 bases. The better agreement between TRBJ2-7 and the DNA end casts doubt on the J call. CDR1 and CDR2 from the germline V gene are LGHNA and YNFKEQ. The length of the CDR3 is 15 residues. The CDR3 reads CASSQEKDYWGEQYF. CDR3 coding DNA: TGTGCCAGCAGCCAAGAAAAGGACTATTGGGGCGAGCAGTACTTC.

This clonotype was counted at least ten times. This chain connects TRBV20-1 to TRBJ2-7, with 10 bases fitting TRBD2. The CDR3 totals 14 residues. Germline V lookup: CDR1 DFQATT, CDR2 SNEGSKA (reference sequence). V lost 3 bases and J lost 4; bases outside the gene matches: 6. The CDR3 here is CSARGLASRYEQYF. The CDR3 DNA reads as TGCAGTGCTAGGGGACTAGCGAGTCGTTACGAGCAGTACTTC.

The genes are TRBV11-1 and TRBJ2-4; possible D gene TRBD2, 5 bases. The CDR3 runs to 13 residues. The germline CDR1 and CDR2 sequences are SGHAT and FQDESV (reference sequence). V gave up 3 bases and J gave up 9 bases, with 12 bases separating them. The CDR3 is CASSFLEAGIQYF. In DNA form, the CDR3 reads TGTGCCAGCAGCTTCTTGGAGGCGGGCATTCAGTACTTC.